Below are 20 T cell receptor beta chains sequenced from a single sample in a study of early T cells in non-severe SARS-CoV-2 infection. MiXCR was run by TCRdb on the 5' RACE reads, yielding one entry per CDR3 protein. Here the sample spans more than 70,000 distinct CDR3 sequences, 9% to 15% being singletons. The sequencing sample was made of whole blood. These receptors came from an adult who was a healthcare worker with PCR-confirmed SARS-CoV-2 infection or an uninfected control (not recorded which).

This clonotype was counted at least ten times. V is TRBV7-3 and J is TRBJ2-2; D is unclear. The germline V gene has CDR1 SGHTA and CDR2 FQGTGA. V was trimmed by 2 bases and J by 1 base, leaving 8 bases between them. The CDR3 is 15 residues long. CDR3 residues: CASSLAGLNTGELFF. In DNA form, the CDR3 reads TGTGCCAGCAGCTTAGCTGGCCTGAACACCGGGGAGCTGTTTTTT.

This clonotype was counted only a few times. This chain links TRBV29-1 with TRBJ2-7; D is possibly TRBD2 (5 bases). Trimming took off 8 bases at V and 0 bases at J, with 26 bases between the two ends. CDR3 length: 17 amino acids. In germline, CDR1 is SQVTM, CDR2 ANQGSEA. For the CDR3, the DNA is TGCAGCCACTCCCCTCTAGCCCCCCCGTCGAGCTCCTACGAGCAGTACTTC. It translates to CSHSPLAPPSSSYEQYF.

This chain links TRBV6-6 with TRBJ1-2; D gene uncertain. The CDR3 extends over 13 amino acids. Germline loops: CDR1 MNHNY, CDR2 SVGAGI (reference sequence). V was shortened by 6 bases and J by 8 bases, with 16 bases between the two germline ends. The DNA of the CDR3 is TGTGCCAGCAGGGTTCAGGAAGGAAAGGGCTACACCTTC. As protein: CASRVQEGKGYTF.

The rearrangement uses TRBV7-9 and TRBJ1-2; D gene unclear. CDR1 and CDR2 (germline): SEHNR, FQNEAQ (reference sequence). V was clipped by 6 bases and J by 3 bases, with 20 bases between them. CDR3 length: 16 residues. The CDR3 region has the DNA TGTGCCAGCAGTGGCAGGACCAAGCGGATGGACTATGGCTACACCTTC. It specifies CASSGRTKRMDYGYTF.

This clonotype has ten or more counts. The chain recombines TRBV9 with TRBJ2-7, with 10 bases lining up with TRBD1. The CDR3 totals 13 residues. In germline, CDR1 is SGDLS, CDR2 YYNGEE. With V trimmed by 4 bases and J by 5 bases, 3 bases remained unmatched. CDR3 region: CASSPGTGDEQYF. The CDR3 DNA is TGTGCCAGCAGCCCCGGGACAGGGGACGAGCAGTACTTC.

This clonotype has a handful of counts. The chain couples TRBV29-1 to TRBJ2-3; 9 bases map to TRBD1. Per the germline V gene, CDR1 is SQVTM and CDR2 is ANQGSEA. This CDR3 comprises 14 residues. Germline trimming cut 7 bases from V and 9 bases from J; bases unmatched to any gene: 14. The CDR3 nucleotides read TGCAGCGCCGAGGGACAGGGAGAGGCGTTGACGCAGTATTTT. The encoded protein is CSAEGQGEALTQYF.

The rearrangement uses TRBV7-3 and TRBJ2-3; 11 nucleotides match TRBD2. This CDR3 comprises 16 residues. CDR1 SGHTA and CDR2 FQGTGA come from the germline V gene. Trimming cost V 5 bases and J 2 bases; bases outside gene matches: 6. The CDR3 loop reads CASSPLTSGITDTQYF. The CDR3 DNA is TGTGCCAGCAGCCCATTGACTAGCGGGATCACAGATACGCAGTATTTT.

Comments on this clonotype: It is unclear where the CDR3 begins or ends on the DNA, so no DNA is shown, and the CDR3 is as TCRdb lists it. V is TRBV7-3 and J is TRBJ2-2; no check of the table's D call, TRBD2, against the DNA was made. Germline V gene sequence: CDR1 SGHTA, CDR2 FQGTGA. Inclusive of both ends, the CDR3 amounts to 16 amino acids. The CDR3 sequence is CASSFDGRLTPGSCFF.

This clonotype was counted only a few times. The chain employs TRBV20-1 and TRBJ1-5; D ambiguous. CDR1 DFQATT and CDR2 SNEGSKA come from the germline V gene (reference sequence). The CDR3 has 12 amino acids. Trimming stripped 6 bases from V and 6 bases from J, with 12 bases between. CDR3 sequence: CSAQLRSQPQHF. CDR3 bases: TGCAGTGCCCAACTACGAAGTCAGCCCCAGCATTTT.

This clonotype was counted a few times. The chain is built from TRBV2 and TRBJ2-1; the D is unclear. The CDR3 loop spans 10 amino acids. Germline CDR1 and CDR2: SNHLY and FYNNEI. Trimming took 4 bases from V and 9 from J, leaving 4 bases between them. The CDR3 sequence: CASSGVEQFF. Written as DNA, the CDR3 is TGTGCCAGCAGTGGGGTTGAGCAGTTCTTC.

This clonotype was observed a handful of times. The V call is TRBV5-5, the J call TRBJ1-1; D is unresolved. Germline values: CDR1 SGHKS, CDR2 YYEKEE (reference sequence). The CDR3 is made up of 13 amino acids. V lost 2 bases, J lost 3 bases, and 8 bases lay in between. CDR3 DNA: TGTGCCAGCAGCTTAACACTGGACACTGAAGCTTTCTTT. Protein sequence: CASSLTLDTEAFF.

This clonotype was seen ten or more times. The chain couples TRBV27 to TRBJ2-7; 10 bases are a match to TRBD1. Germline CDR1 is MNHEY and CDR2 is SMNVEV (reference sequence). The CDR3 is made up of 14 amino acids. V was pared by 10 bases and J by 2 bases, with 8 bases of the junction left unmatched. The CDR3 reads CATPPGQGPYEQYF. In DNA form, the CDR3 reads TGTGCCACCCCGCCGGGACAGGGGCCCTACGAGCAGTACTTC.

This clonotype was observed a few times. V is TRBV3-1 and J is TRBJ1-1, with D possibly matching TRBD1 (5 bases). The CDR3 length is 13 residues. Germline CDR1 is LGHDT and CDR2 is YNNKEL (reference sequence). V shed 4 bases and J shed 9 bases, with 15 bases lying between them. CDR3 sequence reads: CASSLQEGTQAFF. The CDR3 coding sequence is TGTGCCAGCAGCCTGCAGGAGGGGACTCAAGCTTTCTTT.

The gene calls are TRBV2 and TRBJ2-2; maybe TRBD2 (6 bases). Deletions cut 11 bases from V and 1 base from J, with 11 bases between. CDR1 and CDR2 (germline): SNHLY, FYNNEI. The CDR3 is 13 residues long. CDR3 nucleotide sequence: TGTGCCGGGGGAGCGGGGAACACCGGGGAGCTGTTTTTT. Translated, it gives CAGGAGNTGELFF.

The chain employs TRBV20-1 and TRBJ2-4, with D unresolved. The CDR3 loop spans 13 amino acids. Trimming left V 6 bases short and J 0 bases short, with 9 bases between. Per the germline V gene, CDR1 is DFQATT and CDR2 is SNEGSKA (reference sequence). The CDR3, as DNA: TGCAGTGCCATCGACCGAGCCAAAAACATTCAGTACTTC. Its translation: CSAIDRAKNIQYF.

There are many counts of this clonotype. The V call is TRBV7-3, the J call TRBJ2-1; 7 bases agree with TRBD2. The CDR3 runs to 12 residues. Germline CDR1 SGHTA, CDR2 FQGTGA. V shed 5 bases, J shed 9 bases, and the junction held 4 bases outside the gene matches. The CDR3 reads CASSQPGGEQFF. Here the CDR3 DNA reads TGTGCCAGCAGCCAACCGGGGGGTGAGCAGTTCTTC. Looking up the rest from reference TRBV7-3 and TRBJ2-1 gives the full variable domain: GAGVSQTPSNKVTEKGKYVELRCDPISGHTALYWYRQSLGQGPEFLIYFQGTGAADDSGLPNDRFFAVRPEGSVSTLKIQRTERGDSAVYLCASSQPGGEQFFGPGTRLTVL.

The chain is built from TRBV6-6 and TRBJ2-7; 8 bases align to TRBD1. V was pared by 2 bases and J by 2 bases, with 5 bases of the junction left unmatched. Germline assignment: CDR1 MNHNY and CDR2 SVGAGI (reference sequence). This CDR3 is built from 15 residues. In DNA form, the CDR3 reads TGTGCCAGCAGTTACCCCACAGGGGGAGCCTACGAGCAGTACTTC. This translates into CASSYPTGGAYEQYF.

This clonotype has just a few counts. The chain combines TRBV5-1 with TRBJ1-4; 7 bases are a match to TRBD1. The CDR3 spans 15 residues. V dropped 4 bases and J dropped 6; count of bases not matched to a gene: 9. Germline-derived CDR1 and CDR2 are SGHRS and YFSETQ. This CDR3 is CASSQMGQSYEKLFF. In DNA, the CDR3 is TGCGCCAGCAGCCAGATGGGACAGTCATATGAAAAACTGTTTTTT.

This clonotype was detected many times. The chain has TRBV12-3 or TRBV12-4 and TRBJ2-1; D remains ambiguous. The CDR3 spans 13 residues. V was cut by 5 bases and J by 0 bases, with 5 bases left in between. As DNA, the CDR3 is TGTGCCAGCAGTCCTGGCTCCTACAATGAGCAGTTCTTC. Its translation: CASSPGSYNEQFF.

This clonotype appeared many times. The chain couples TRBV5-4 to TRBJ2-3, with unresolved D. V gave up 2 bases and J gave up 6 bases, with 13 bases separating them. This CDR3 is 14 amino acids long. Looked up from germline, CDR1 is SGHNT and CDR2 is YYREEE (reference sequence). As DNA, the CDR3 is TGTGCCAGCAGCTTAGGCTATACCGGGGATACGCAGTATTTT. Protein: CASSLGYTGDTQYF. Based on the CDR3 plus reference TRBV5-4 and TRBJ2-3, the full variable domain is ETGVTQSPTHLIKTRGQQVTLRCSSQSGHNTVSWYQQALGQGPQFIFQYYREEENGRGNFPPRFSGLQFPNYSSELNVNALELDDSALYLCASSLGYTGDTQYFGPGTRLTVL.